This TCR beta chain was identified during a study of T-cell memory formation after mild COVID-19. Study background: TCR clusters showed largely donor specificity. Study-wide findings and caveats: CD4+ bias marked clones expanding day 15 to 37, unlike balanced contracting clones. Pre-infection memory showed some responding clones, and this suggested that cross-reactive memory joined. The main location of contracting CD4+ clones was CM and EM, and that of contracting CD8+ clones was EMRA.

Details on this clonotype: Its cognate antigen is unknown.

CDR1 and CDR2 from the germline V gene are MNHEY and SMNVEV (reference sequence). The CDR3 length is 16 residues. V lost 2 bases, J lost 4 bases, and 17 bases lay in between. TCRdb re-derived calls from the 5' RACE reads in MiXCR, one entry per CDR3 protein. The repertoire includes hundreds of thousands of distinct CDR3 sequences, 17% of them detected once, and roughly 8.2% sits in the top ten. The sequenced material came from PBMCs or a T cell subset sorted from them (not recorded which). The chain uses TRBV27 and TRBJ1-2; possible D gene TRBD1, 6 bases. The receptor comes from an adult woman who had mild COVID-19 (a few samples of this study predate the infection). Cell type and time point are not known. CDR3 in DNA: TGTGCCAGCAGTTTAATCGGCTCCGGGACAAGCTATGGCTACACCTTC. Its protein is CASSLIGSGTSYGYTF.